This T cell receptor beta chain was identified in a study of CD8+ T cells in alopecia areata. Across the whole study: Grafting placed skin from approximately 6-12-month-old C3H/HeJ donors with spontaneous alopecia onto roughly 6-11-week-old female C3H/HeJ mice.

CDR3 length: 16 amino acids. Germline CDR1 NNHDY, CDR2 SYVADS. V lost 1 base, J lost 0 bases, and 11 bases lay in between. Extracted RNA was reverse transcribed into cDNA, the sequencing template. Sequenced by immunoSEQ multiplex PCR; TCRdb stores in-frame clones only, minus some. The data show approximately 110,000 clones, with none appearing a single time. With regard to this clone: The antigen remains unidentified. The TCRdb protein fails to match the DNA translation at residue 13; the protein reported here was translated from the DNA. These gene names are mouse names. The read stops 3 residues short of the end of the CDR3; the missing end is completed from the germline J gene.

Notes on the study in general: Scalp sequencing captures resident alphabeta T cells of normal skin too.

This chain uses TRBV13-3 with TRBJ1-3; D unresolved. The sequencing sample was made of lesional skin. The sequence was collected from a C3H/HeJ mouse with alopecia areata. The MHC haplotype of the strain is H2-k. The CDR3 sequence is CASSDNRKNSGNTLYF. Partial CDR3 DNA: TGTGCCAGCAGTGATAACAGAAAAAATTCTGGAAATACG.